Below are 14 T cell receptor beta chains sequenced from a single sample in a study of blood T cell repertoires in COVID-19. The assay was immunoSEQ multiplex PCR, and TCRdb's table has in-frame clones only and misses some. The sample records fewer than 55,000 clones, around 85% being singletons. Sequencing was carried out using peripheral blood. The receptors were sampled from a man aged 45-65 years with acute or convalescent COVID-19.

The rearrangement links TRBV6-6 to TRBJ1-4, with a possible D match to TRBD1 (5 bases). Trimming removed 6 bases at V and 6 bases at J, with 14 bases between. The CDR3 covers 14 residues. Germline CDR1 and CDR2: MNHNY and SVGAGI (reference sequence). The CDR3: CASSRAGPYEKLFF. Here the CDR3 DNA reads TGTGCCAGCAGCCGGGCGGGACCGTATGAAAAACTGTTTTTT.

The CDR3: CASSAHQGIGNQPQHF. The CDR3 nucleotides read TGTGCCAGCAGTGCCCACCAGGGAATAGGCAATCAGCCCCAGCATTTT. The V and J genes are TRBV28 and TRBJ1-5; D is possibly TRBD1 (5 bases). V dropped 5 bases and J dropped 2 bases, with 16 bases sitting between them. The CDR3 length is 16 residues. Germline values: CDR1 MDHEN, CDR2 SYDVKM. The full variable domain, rest sourced from reference TRBV28 and TRBJ1-5, is DVKVTQSSRYLVKRTGEKVFLECVQDMDHENMFWYRQDPGLGLRLIYFSYDVKMKEKGDIPEGYSVSREKKERFSLILESASTNQTSMYLCASSAHQGIGNQPQHFGDGTRLSIL.

The chain joins TRBV24-1 to TRBJ2-2; a weak D match, TRBD1 (5 bases). Trimming stripped 7 bases from V and 5 bases from J, with 7 bases between. From germline, CDR1 is KGHDR and CDR2 SFDVKD. The CDR3 runs 12 residues. CDR3 protein: CATRRGTGELFF. CDR3 coding DNA: TGTGCCACCAGAAGGGGTACCGGGGAGCTGTTTTTT.

The V gene is TRBV19, the J gene TRBJ2-5; 13 bases are shared with TRBD2. The J segment lost 1 base and the V segment lost 3 bases, leaving 5 bases of the junction unmatched. This CDR3 contains 17 residues. Germline loops: CDR1 LNHDA, CDR2 SQIVND (reference sequence). The CDR3 nucleotides read TGTGCCAGTAGTATCCCGACTAGCGGGGGGCTCCAAGAGACCCAGTACTTC. The encoded protein is CASSIPTSGGLQETQYF.

The rearrangement links TRBV7-8 to TRBJ2-7, with 12 bases lining up with TRBD2. J lost 5 bases, V lost 5 bases, and 13 bases had no gene match. The CDR3 covers 17 residues. The germline V gene has CDR1 SGHVS and CDR2 FQNEAQ. DNA for the CDR3: TGTGCCAGCAGCCTACCTCGGACTAGCGGGACTCATAACGAGCAGTACTTC. Its translation: CASSLPRTSGTHNEQYF.

This chain joins TRBV19 and TRBJ1-1, with a tentative D call TRBD1 (5 bases). Germline V gives CDR1 LNHDA, CDR2 SQIVND (reference sequence). Trimming removed 5 bases from V and 4 bases from J, with 11 bases in between. CDR3 size: 13 residues. For the CDR3, the DNA is TGTGCCAGTAGTTCGGGGGAGAGCACTGAAGCTTTCTTT. This sequence encodes CASSSGESTEAFF.

The CDR3 coding sequence is TGTGCCAGCAGCCAAAGCGGGGGGATAGGAACAGAGACCCAGTACTTC. Its protein product is CASSQSGGIGTETQYF. The chain joins TRBV28 to TRBJ2-5; 9 positions agree with TRBD2. The CDR3 runs to 16 residues. The germline V gene has CDR1 MDHEN and CDR2 SYDVKM. With 6 bases clipped from V and 4 bases from J, the junction kept 12 bases outside the gene matches.

The chain's CDR3 is CASSLALTGVGEGYTF. The CDR3 nucleotides are TGTGCCAGCAGCTTGGCCTTGACGGGAGTCGGAGAGGGCTACACCTTC. The chain uses TRBV5-5 and TRBJ1-2; D is undetermined. V was trimmed by 0 bases and J by 8 bases, leaving 20 bases between them. This CDR3 has 16 residues. Germline V gene lookup returns CDR1 SGHKS and CDR2 YYEKEE (reference sequence).

This clone was found once. The V gene is TRBV2, the J gene TRBJ1-5; 9 bases are a match to TRBD1. After removal of 8 bases from V and 5 bases from J, the junction contained 1 base not matched to a gene. Germline CDR1 reads SNHLY; CDR2 reads FYNNEI. The CDR3 extends over 12 amino acids. DNA of the CDR3: TGTGCCAGCTGGGACAGGGATCAGCCCCAGCATTTT. Translated, it gives CASWDRDQPQHF.

The chain is built from TRBV14 and TRBJ2-1, with TRBD2 identical over 8 bases. This CDR3 is 15 amino acids long. Trimming removed 1 base from V and 4 bases from J; junction bases left unmatched: 3. In germline, CDR1 is SGHDN, CDR2 FVKESK. CDR3 nucleotide sequence: TGTGCCAGCAGCCAAGGGACTAGCTTTTACAATGAGCAGTTCTTC. Translated: CASSQGTSFYNEQFF.

This sequence joins TRBV25-1 and TRBJ1-1, with unresolved D. Germline V lookup: CDR1 MGHDK, CDR2 SYGVNS. V lost 7 bases and J 8 bases, leaving 11 bases between the germline ends. CDR3 length: 11 residues. CDR3 sequence (DNA): TGTGCCAGCACAGCAGGTGGGGAAGCTTTCTTT. This gives the protein CASTAGGEAFF.

This clone was seen once. V and J are TRBV3-1 (or the pseudogene TRBV3-2) and TRBJ1-5; weak D call: TRBD1 (5 bases). The germline CDR1 and CDR2 sequences are LGHDT and YNNKEL (reference sequence). This CDR3 comprises 15 residues. The V end was cut by 0 bases, the J end by 4 bases, with 10 bases between. Here the CDR3 reads CASSQDFSGNQPQHF. The CDR3 coding sequence is TGTGCCAGCAGCCAAGATTTCTCAGGGAATCAGCCCCAGCATTTT.

CDR3: CASSRTLAGLTGELFF. CDR3 coding DNA: TGTGCCAGTAGTAGAACCCTAGCGGGTTTGACCGGGGAGCTGTTTTTT. V gene TRBV19 combines with J gene TRBJ2-2, with 8 bases fitting TRBD2. CDR3 size: 16 residues. The ends lost 4 bases at V and 5 bases at J; junction bases unmatched: 9. In germline, CDR1 is LNHDA, CDR2 SQIVND (reference sequence).

This clone has only one observation. The V gene is TRBV24-1, the J gene TRBJ2-5; 8 bases line up with TRBD2. Germline lookup yields CDR1 KGHDR and CDR2 SFDVKD. V trimming: 7 bases; J trimming: 1 base; junction bases outside the gene matches: 1. CDR3 size: 13 residues. The CDR3 is CATSGGGQETQYF. The CDR3 DNA is TGTGCCACCAGCGGGGGGGGCCAAGAGACCCAGTACTTC.